This T cell receptor beta chain was recovered during a study of human T cells and chemical hapten exposure. Overall study context: For sensitization, 2% DPC was applied to an approximately 2 cm by approximately 2 cm patch of upper inner arm skin.

Stated time point: patch test 3, about 24 weeks after DPC sensitization. Noted treatment: therapeutic diphenylcyclopropenone sensitization with weekly scalp DPC. This clonotype was picked up a small number of times. The CDR3 is made up of 13 amino acids. V lost 0 bases to trimming and J lost 4 bases, with 5 bases between them. Germline CDR1 is KGHSH and CDR2 is LQKENI. TCRdb itself ran the RACE reads through MiXCR, one entry per CDR3 protein. The sample contains about 120,000 distinct CDR3 sequences, roughly 10% of which appear only once. The sample here was whole blood, taken in connection with sensitization to the hapten diphenylcyclopropenone (DPC). The receptor was derived from a woman between 45 and 65 years old with alopecia areata. Some clones in this sample may be carry-over from other donors' samples. This chain joins TRBV18 and TRBJ2-3; D possibly corresponds to TRBD2 (5 bases). DNA of the CDR3: TGTGCCAGCTCACCACCTAGCGCAGATACGCAGTATTTT. It translates to CASSPPSADTQYF.